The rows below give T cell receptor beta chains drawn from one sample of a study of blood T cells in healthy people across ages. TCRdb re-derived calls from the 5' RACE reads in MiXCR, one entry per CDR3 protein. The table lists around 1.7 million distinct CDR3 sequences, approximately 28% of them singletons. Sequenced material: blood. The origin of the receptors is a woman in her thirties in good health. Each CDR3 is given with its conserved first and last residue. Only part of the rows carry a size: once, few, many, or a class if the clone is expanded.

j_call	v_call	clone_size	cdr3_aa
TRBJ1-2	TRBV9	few	CASSPRGGGQGTNYGYTF
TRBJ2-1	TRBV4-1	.	CASSQEVGTGRHEQFF
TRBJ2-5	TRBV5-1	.	CASSSGAGVETQYF
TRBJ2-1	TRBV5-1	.	CASSLPVGGQGYNEQFF
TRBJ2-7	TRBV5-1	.	CASSSQGVGSYEQYF
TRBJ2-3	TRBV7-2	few	CASSFSGGETDTQYF
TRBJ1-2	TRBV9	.	CASNALTGFGFGYTF
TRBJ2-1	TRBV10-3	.	CAIAFGDRQFF
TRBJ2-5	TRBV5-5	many	CATRTSGRGDGETQYF
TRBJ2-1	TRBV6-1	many	CASSEMAGGYNEQFF
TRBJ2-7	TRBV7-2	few	CASSFTSGGAFFEQYF
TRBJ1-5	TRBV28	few	CASSGSGFVSNQPQHF
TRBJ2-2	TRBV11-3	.	CASSLGTGGRTGELFF
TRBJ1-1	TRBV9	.	CASSVVAGSAEAFF
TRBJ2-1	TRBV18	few	CASSPPISPINEQFF
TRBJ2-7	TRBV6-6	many	CASRQLAGTGEQYF
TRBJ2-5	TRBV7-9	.	CASSRGQKPQETQYF
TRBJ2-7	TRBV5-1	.	CASSSGQSSPYEQYF
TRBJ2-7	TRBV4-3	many	CASSQDPISYEQYF
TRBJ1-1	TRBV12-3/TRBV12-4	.	CASRISRRAGNTEAFF
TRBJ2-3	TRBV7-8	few	CASSLEVRSSTDTQYF
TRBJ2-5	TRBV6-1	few	CASREESWAQYF
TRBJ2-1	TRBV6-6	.	CASSPWDTVNEQFF
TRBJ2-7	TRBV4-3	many	CASSQEVGGLSYEQYF
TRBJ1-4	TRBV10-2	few	CANQRTVREKLFF
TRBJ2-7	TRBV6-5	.	CASSYSRQKTVRGGNNEQYF
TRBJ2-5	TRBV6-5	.	CASAAGRRGETQYF
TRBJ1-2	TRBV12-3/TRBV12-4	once	CASTSGRTGGFSSYGYTF
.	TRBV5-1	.	CASTSGGTSSFEQYF
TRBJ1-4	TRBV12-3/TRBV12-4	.	CASRPGVDEKLFF
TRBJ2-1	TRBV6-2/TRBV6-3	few	CASSYTTSGRPIDEQFF